Detailed here is one TCR beta chain. These data originate in a study of T cell responses to AZD1222 COVID-19 vaccine. The wider study: Second doses that came at about 4 or about 12 weeks were put together.

Germline-derived CDR1 and CDR2 are LNHNV and YYDKDF (reference sequence). The CDR3 totals 17 residues. Trimming took 3 bases from V and 0 from J, leaving 18 bases between them. The assay was immunoSEQ multiplex PCR, and TCRdb's table has in-frame clones only and misses some. The top ten hold more than 3% of the sample, which has 150,000 or so clones, 80% to 95% seen once. The TCR originated in an adult in good health. This chain uses TRBV15 with TRBJ2-7, with a tentative D call TRBD2 (6 bases). The sequences come from peripheral blood, collected on day 0 of AZD1222 vaccination. The DNA for the CDR3 is TGTGCCACCAGCAGCGGACGTGGCGGGGATGTCTCCTACGAGCAGTACTTC. It codes for CATSSGRGGDVSYEQYF.